These 12 T cell receptor beta chains originate from one sample sequenced in a study of T cells in localized non-small cell lung cancer. The table came from immunoSEQ multiplex PCR; TCRdb's copy has only in-frame clones and leaves some out. The sample shows 65,000 to 80,000 clones, roughly 83% of them seen only once. The input for sequencing was peripheral blood, taken before any cancer treatment. The receptors originated from a female donor older than 55 with stage I lung adenocarcinoma.

The CDR3 DNA reads TGCGCCAGCAGCTGGAGAGAGGGTCACACAGATACGCAGTATTTT. Residues: CASSWREGHTDTQYF. This chain links TRBV5-1 with TRBJ2-3, with D possibly TRBD2 on 5 matching bases. Trimming shortened V by 3 bases and J by 2 bases, and 13 bases separated the two germline ends. Germline values: CDR1 SGHRS, CDR2 YFSETQ. The CDR3 covers 15 residues.

The V call is TRBV11-1, the J call TRBJ2-7, with 12 bases aligning to TRBD2. The CDR3 is 19 amino acids. V gave up 0 bases and J gave up 2 bases; unmatched junction bases: 11. Germline loops: CDR1 SGHAT, CDR2 FQDESV (reference sequence). The CDR3 DNA reads TGTGCCAGCAGCTTAGCGCTGAGGGCTAGCGGGAGGGGGGCCTACGAGCAGTACTTC. This sequence encodes CASSLALRASGRGAYEQYF. Filled out from reference TRBV11-1 and TRBJ2-7, the complete variable domain reads EAEVAQSPRYKITEKSQAVAFWCDPISGHATLYWYRQILGQGPELLVQFQDESVVDDSQLPKDRFSAERLKGVDSTLKIQPAELGDSAMYLCASSLALRASGRGAYEQYFGPGTRLTVT.

The V gene is TRBV7-9, the J gene TRBJ2-7; no definite D call. The germline CDR1 and CDR2 sequences are SEHNR and FQNEAQ (reference sequence). The CDR3 spans 12 residues. V was cut by 4 bases and J by 3 bases, with 7 bases left in between. The CDR3 sequence: CASSSSGYEQYF. In DNA form, the CDR3 reads TGTGCCAGCAGCTCCTCGGGCTACGAGCAGTACTTC. Combining the CDR3 with reference TRBV7-9 and TRBJ2-7 gives the whole variable domain DTGVSQNPRHKITKRGQNVTFRCDPISEHNRLYWYRQTLGQGPEFLTYFQNEAQLEKSRLLSDRFSAERPKGSFSTLEIQRTEQGDSAMYLCASSSSGYEQYFGPGTRLTVT.

This clone was picked up one time. The CDR3, as DNA: TGTGCCAGCAGCCAAGCTAGGAGGGGCGAGCAGTACTTC. Translating it yields CASSQARRGEQYF. The genes are TRBV14 and TRBJ2-7; weak D call: TRBD2 (6 bases). Per germline, CDR1 SGHDN and CDR2 FVKESK. The V gene lost 1 base and the J gene lost 6 bases, with 10 bases spanning the gap. The CDR3 has 13 residues. The full variable domain, with the rest looked up from reference TRBV14 and TRBJ2-7, is EAGVTQFPSHSVIEKGQTVTLRCDPISGHDNLYWYRRVMGKEIKFLLHFVKESKQDESGMPNNRFLAERTGGTYSTLKVQPAELEDSGVYFCASSQARRGEQYFGPGTRLTVT.

Only a few counts were recorded for this clone. V is TRBV6-1 and J is TRBJ2-5, with TRBD2 as a possible D gene (5 bases). CDR3 length: 12 residues. V was trimmed by 6 bases and J by 2 bases, leaving 7 bases between them. The V gene's germline CDR1 is MNHNS and CDR2 SASEGT. CDR3 region: CASSGGQETQYF. The CDR3 DNA reads as TGTGCCAGCAGCGGCGGGCAAGAGACCCAGTACTTC.

This clone was detected only a few times. The J gene is TRBJ2-4, the V gene TRBV5-6, with TRBD1 matching 7 bases. Germline V gene data show CDR1 as SGHDT and CDR2 as YYEEEE. This CDR3 is built from 14 residues. The V gene end was trimmed by 4 bases and the J gene end by 6 bases; junction bases not matched to a gene: 7. The CDR3 DNA follows: TGTGCCAGCAGCCCCAGGGGGACCGCAAACATTCAGTACTTC. It yields the protein CASSPRGTANIQYF.

The table lists this clone with a few counts. The chain combines TRBV6-5 with TRBJ2-3; D ambiguous. The CDR3 extends over 14 amino acids. Germline values: CDR1 MNHEY, CDR2 SVGAGI. V lost 1 base and J lost 1, with 6 bases in between. The CDR3 DNA sequence: TGTGCCAGCAGTTACTACTGGGGCACAGATACGCAGTATTTT. The encoded protein is CASSYYWGTDTQYF.

Here the CDR3 DNA reads TGCAGCCTGGGACAGGGTTTCAATGAGCAGTTCTTC. Its protein is CSLGQGFNEQFF. The chain employs TRBV29-1 and TRBJ2-1; the match to TRBD1 covers 9 bases. The CDR3 loop spans 12 amino acids. With 8 bases clipped from V and 6 bases from J, the junction kept 5 bases outside the gene matches. Germline V lookup: CDR1 SQVTM, CDR2 ANQGSEA.

V usage is TRBV5-1 and J usage is TRBJ2-1; 9 nucleotides align to TRBD2. The V gene's germline CDR1 is SGHRS and CDR2 YFSETQ. V shed 5 bases and J 6 bases; nucleotides not matched to a gene: 9. The CDR3 is made up of 15 amino acids. The CDR3 sequence: CASSWFGSGGNEQFF. CDR3 bases: TGCGCCAGCAGTTGGTTCGGTAGCGGGGGCAATGAGCAGTTCTTC.

This clone was seen more than once but under ten times. The J gene is TRBJ2-7, the V gene TRBV21-1; TRBD1 is the table's D call and was not checked against the DNA. TRBV21-1 is a pseudogene locus. CDR3 length: 14 amino acids. CDR3 bases: TGTGCCAGCAGACCGGGACAGAACTCCTACGAGCAGTACTTC. Residues: CASRPGQNSYEQYF.

The chain is built from TRBV2 and TRBJ2-7; D is uncertain. This CDR3 has 12 amino acids. Germline V gene data show CDR1 as SNHLY and CDR2 as FYNNEI. V was shortened by 4 bases and J by 6 bases, with 10 bases between the two germline ends. This CDR3 reads CASSVGRGEQYF. The CDR3 coding sequence is TGTGCCAGCAGTGTAGGGCGCGGCGAGCAGTACTTC.

This rearrangement joins TRBV6-6 to TRBJ1-2; D remains unclear. V lost 10 bases to trimming and J lost 2 bases, with 17 bases between them. This CDR3 has 14 residues. The germline V gene has CDR1 MNHNY and CDR2 SVGAGI (reference sequence). CDR3 nucleotides: TGTGCCACCAACGGAAGGACTTCGAACTATGGCTACACCTTC. Protein sequence: CATNGRTSNYGYTF.